The 29 T cell receptor beta chains reported below all come from one sample, sequenced in a study of T cell repertoires in cytomegalovirus infection. TCRdb fed the reads into MiXCR, producing one record per CDR3 protein. The table has about 260,000 distinct CDR3 sequences, about 13% seen once; the top ten hold roughly 9.7%. The sequenced sample consisted of PBMCs. The receptors stem from a human donor in good health (CMV status not recorded). Some clones in this sample may be carry-over from other donors' samples.

This clonotype was recorded a few times. The gene calls are TRBV2 and TRBJ2-7; no firm D call. This CDR3 comprises 11 residues. CDR1 and CDR2 from the germline V gene are SNHLY and FYNNEI. V was pared by 6 bases and J by 5 bases, with 8 bases between. CDR3 protein: CASRPSNEQYF. As DNA, the CDR3 is TGTGCCAGCAGACCATCGAACGAGCAGTACTTC. Using reference TRBV2 and TRBJ2-7 for the parts outside the CDR3, the full variable domain is EPEVTQTPSHQVTQMGQEVILRCVPISNHLYFYWYRQILGQKVEFLVSFYNNEISEKSEIFDDQFSVERPDGSNFTLKIRSTKLEDSAMYFCASRPSNEQYFGPGTRLTVT.

This clonotype has ten or more counts. The chain couples TRBV4-1 to TRBJ2-1, with 10 nucleotides matching TRBD2. The CDR3 covers 15 residues. The germline V gene encodes CDR1 MGHRA and CDR2 YSYEKL. Trimming at V came to 2 bases and at J to 5 bases, leaving 3 bases not matched to a gene. This CDR3 reads CASSQLAGDNNEQFF. The CDR3 region has the DNA TGCGCCAGCAGCCAACTAGCGGGGGACAACAATGAGCAGTTCTTC.

This sequence joins TRBV7-9 and TRBJ2-1; unclear D gene. V was pared by 0 bases and J by 8 bases, with 17 bases between. The CDR3 runs to 16 residues. Per germline, CDR1 SEHNR and CDR2 FQNEAQ (reference sequence). The CDR3: CASSLASIKGTDEQFF. CDR3 coding DNA: TGTGCCAGCAGCTTAGCGTCCATTAAGGGTACCGATGAGCAGTTCTTC. The full variable domain, with the rest looked up from reference TRBV7-9 and TRBJ2-1, is DTGVSQNPRHKITKRGQNVTFRCDPISEHNRLYWYRQTLGQGPEFLTYFQNEAQLEKSRLLSDRFSAERPKGSFSTLEIQRTEQGDSAMYLCASSLASIKGTDEQFFGPGTRLTVL.

This clonotype was detected only once. The chain combines TRBV14 with TRBJ2-3; D is unresolved. Germline V gives CDR1 SGHDN, CDR2 FVKESK. There are 15 residues in the CDR3. Trimming shortened V by 5 bases and J by 0 bases, and 12 bases separated the two germline ends. CDR3: CASSYDFSSTDTQYF. The CDR3 DNA follows: TGTGCCAGCAGCTACGACTTTTCTAGCACAGATACGCAGTATTTT.

This clonotype was counted only a few times. The genes are TRBV7-9 and TRBJ1-5; D is ambiguous. V lost 2 bases, J lost 6 bases, and 5 bases lay in between. The CDR3 covers 12 residues. CDR1 SEHNR and CDR2 FQNEAQ come from the germline V gene (reference sequence). This CDR3 reads CASSLSSQPQHF. The CDR3 DNA is TGTGCCAGCAGCTTAAGCTCTCAGCCCCAGCATTTT. Based on the CDR3 plus reference TRBV7-9 and TRBJ1-5, the full variable domain is DTGVSQNPRHKITKRGQNVTFRCDPISEHNRLYWYRQTLGQGPEFLTYFQNEAQLEKSRLLSDRFSAERPKGSFSTLEIQRTEQGDSAMYLCASSLSSQPQHFGDGTRLSIL.

The genes are TRBV25-1 and TRBJ1-2; D gene ambiguous. From germline, CDR1 is MGHDK and CDR2 SYGVNS. The V and J ends lost 1 base and 7 bases respectively, with 13 bases between them. The CDR3 loop spans 14 amino acids. The CDR3 DNA sequence: TGTGCCAGCAGTGAATTTGGGAGGATGGGTGGCTACACCTTC. It specifies CASSEFGRMGGYTF.

This clonotype has ten or more counts. V usage is TRBV7-2 and J usage is TRBJ1-4; tentatively, D is TRBD1 (6 bases). The germline V and J ends were trimmed by 2 bases and 4 bases, with 14 bases remaining between them. Germline-derived CDR1 and CDR2 are SGHTA and FQGNSA. The CDR3 spans 16 residues. The CDR3 DNA reads as TGTGCCAGCAGCTTACAGGGGACCGGGCTTAATGAAAAACTGTTTTTT. Residues: CASSLQGTGLNEKLFF.

Of note for this clonotype: The junction does not match germline at one end; this may be a read error. The chain has TRBV29-1 and TRBJ1-2; no firm D call. The germline V gene has CDR1 SQVTM and CDR2 ANQGSEA. The CDR3 has 14 amino acids. The CDR3 bases are TGCAGCGTTGTGTCCCCCCCCGACTGGAATGGTTACACCTTC. Its translation is CSVVSPPDWNGYTF.

This clonotype was recorded at least ten times. V usage is TRBV7-2 and J usage is TRBJ1-2; 8 nucleotides align to TRBD1. The CDR3 length is 13 residues. J was trimmed by 5 bases and V by 4 bases; bases with no gene match: 3. Germline V gives CDR1 SGHTA, CDR2 FQGNSA. CDR3 in DNA: TGTGCCAGCAGCTCCGGACAGGGATATGGCTACACCTTC. This codes for CASSSGQGYGYTF.

This clonotype turned up a few times. In DNA form, the CDR3 reads TGTGCCAGCGGGAGAGATAACACCGGGGAGCTGTTTTTT. Translated: CASGRDNTGELFF. This sequence joins TRBV2 and TRBJ2-2; a possible D gene is TRBD2 (5 bases). V lost 8 bases, J lost 2 bases, and 9 bases lay in between. The length of the CDR3 is 13 residues. CDR1 is SNHLY, CDR2 FYNNEI, per germline.

This clonotype is labeled medium-sized. The rearrangement links TRBV7-2 to TRBJ2-5; D gene ambiguous. The CDR3 has 13 amino acids. With 3 bases removed from V and 3 bases from J, the gap between germline ends came to 8 bases. Germline CDR1 is SGHTA and CDR2 is FQGNSA. CDR3 in DNA: TGTGCCAGCAGCTTCCTGCCGAAAGAGACCCAGTACTTC. Translated: CASSFLPKETQYF.

The chain recombines TRBV6-6 with TRBJ2-7; 14 bases fit TRBD2. The trim removed 1 base at V and 4 bases at J, leaving 3 bases unmatched. Germline-derived CDR1 and CDR2 are MNHNY and SVGAGI (reference sequence). The CDR3 is 16 amino acids. The CDR3 DNA reads TGTGCCAGCAGTTACTTCGGGACTAGCGGGAGTTACGAGCAGTACTTC. Its translation: CASSYFGTSGSYEQYF.

At least ten counts were recorded for this clonotype. The rearrangement joins TRBV7-2 to TRBJ1-2, with 7 bases matching TRBD1. The V gene's germline CDR1 is SGHTA and CDR2 FQGNSA. V was clipped by 2 bases and J by 7 bases; unmatched bases: 25. The CDR3 extends over 20 amino acids. The CDR3 region has the DNA TGTGCCAGCAGCTTATCTCTCTGGGGCCTGAACAGGGGTTCTTCTGGTGGCTACACCTTC. Residues: CASSLSLWGLNRGSSGGYTF.

This clonotype has ten or more counts. The chain has TRBV7-3 and TRBJ2-1; possible D gene TRBD1, 6 bases. The CDR3 is made up of 14 amino acids. CDR1 is SGHTA, CDR2 FQGTGA, per germline. V was pared by 4 bases and J by 0 bases, with 7 bases between. The CDR3 loop reads CASSWTASYNEQFF. The CDR3 nucleotides are TGTGCCAGCAGCTGGACAGCCTCCTACAATGAGCAGTTCTTC.

This clonotype was seen a single time. A much larger clone sits a single nucleotide away, making a read error possible. The genes are TRBV7-3 and TRBJ1-2; 7 bases are shared with TRBD1. Germline V gene data show CDR1 as SGHTA and CDR2 as FQGTGA. The CDR3 is 19 amino acids. The CDR3 loop is CASSLSGTVRGAESYGHTF. The DNA of the CDR3 is TGTGCCAGCAGCTTAAGTGGGACAGTCAGAGGCGCGGAGAGCTATGGCCACACCTTC.

Many counts were recorded for this clonotype. CDR3 amino acids: CASRATWDRGQETQYF. DNA for the CDR3: TGTGCCAGCAGAGCCACCTGGGACAGGGGGCAGGAGACCCAGTACTTC. The rearrangement links TRBV6-2 or TRBV6-3 to TRBJ2-5, with 12 positions matching TRBD1. V trimming: 6 bases; J trimming: 5 bases; junction bases outside the gene matches: 10. CDR3 length: 16 amino acids. Germline V gene data show CDR1 as MNHEY and CDR2 as SVGEGT.

A single count supports this clonotype. A read error may account for a junction end that differs from germline. This chain joins TRBV14 and TRBJ1-3, with D possibly TRBD1 on 5 matching bases. The CDR3 consists of 13 residues. In germline, CDR1 is SGHDN, CDR2 FVKESK. The CDR3 nucleotides are TGTGCCAGCAGCAGGGACCTAAGATTGGACCCACATTTT. This codes for CASSRDLRLDPHF.

This clonotype was recorded at least ten times. This chain uses TRBV5-6 with TRBJ1-5; D unclear. The CDR3 totals 17 residues. Trimming cost V 1 base and J 0 bases, with 14 bases left between them. Germline assignment: CDR1 SGHDT and CDR2 YYEEEE. CDR3 sequence: CASSLSSGGISNQPQHF. The CDR3 DNA reads TGTGCCAGCAGCTTGTCCAGTGGCGGGATTAGCAATCAGCCCCAGCATTTT.

V gene TRBV10-3 combines with J gene TRBJ2-1; 9 bases agree with TRBD1. CDR1 and CDR2 (germline): ENHRY, SYGVKD. With V trimmed by 7 bases and J by 2 bases, 3 bases remained unmatched. There are 14 residues in the CDR3. The CDR3 sequence is CAINRGQTYNEQFF. DNA for the CDR3: TGTGCCATCAACAGGGGGCAAACCTACAATGAGCAGTTCTTC.

In its sample, this clonotype was seen many times. The V call is TRBV6-2 or TRBV6-3, the J call TRBJ2-3; 11 bases fit TRBD2. Germline values: CDR1 MNHEY, CDR2 SVGEGT. There are 16 residues in the CDR3. V shed 2 bases, J shed 2 bases, and the junction held 3 bases outside the gene matches. CDR3 DNA sequence: TGTGCCAGCAGTTACGGACTAGCGGGTTTCACAGATACGCAGTATTTT. Translated, it gives CASSYGLAGFTDTQYF.

This clonotype was seen at least ten times. V and J are TRBV4-2 and TRBJ1-3; a possible D gene is TRBD1 (5 bases). V gave up 0 bases and J gave up 5 bases, with 11 bases separating them. Germline V gene lookup returns CDR1 LGHNA and CDR2 YNFKEQ. The CDR3 contains 15 residues. The CDR3: CASSQEGGRRNTIYF. DNA for the CDR3: TGTGCCAGCAGCCAAGAGGGGGGTAGGCGAAACACCATATATTTT.

There are many counts of this clonotype. The V call is TRBV28, the J call TRBJ1-1; TRBD1 might be the D (6 bases). Germline loops: CDR1 MDHEN, CDR2 SYDVKM. V lost 6 bases and J 0 bases, leaving 14 bases between the germline ends. The CDR3 loop spans 15 amino acids. The CDR3 DNA reads TGTGCCAGCAGACTACAGGGCTTCATGAACACTGAAGCTTTCTTT. It is translated as CASRLQGFMNTEAFF. The full variable domain, rest sourced from reference TRBV28 and TRBJ1-1, is DVKVTQSSRYLVKRTGEKVFLECVQDMDHENMFWYRQDPGLGLRLIYFSYDVKMKEKGDIPEGYSVSREKKERFSLILESASTNQTSMYLCASRLQGFMNTEAFFGQGTRLTVV.

There are a few counts of this clonotype. The chain is built from TRBV2 and TRBJ2-6; D is unresolved. The CDR3 contains 15 residues. V lost 7 bases, J lost 1 base, and 11 bases lay in between. Per germline, CDR1 SNHLY and CDR2 FYNNEI. The CDR3, as DNA: TGTGCCAGCAACGAACAGTCGTCTGGGGCCAACGTCCTGACTTTC. This translates into CASNEQSSGANVLTF.

The sample holds one count of this clonotype. The V and J genes are TRBV2 and TRBJ2-2, with D maybe TRBD2 (5 bases). V lost 6 bases, J lost 4 bases, and 12 bases lay in between. This CDR3 has 14 residues. CDR1 and CDR2 (germline): SNHLY, FYNNEI. CDR3 coding DNA: TGTGCCAGCAGCCCGGACTCAAGCACCGGGGAGCTGTTTTTT. Protein: CASSPDSSTGELFF.

This clonotype appeared many times. J is TRBJ2-3 and V is TRBV7-2; 7 bases agree with TRBD2. Trimming removed 5 bases from V and 0 bases from J; junction bases left unmatched: 8. Germline assignment: CDR1 SGHTA and CDR2 FQGNSA. CDR3 length: 16 amino acids. As DNA, the CDR3 is TGTGCCAGCAGCGGAACTAGCGCCTTGAGCACAGATACGCAGTATTTT. This translates into CASSGTSALSTDTQYF.

The CDR3 DNA follows: TGCAGCGTCGGACAGGGGGAAGTGGCAGATACGCAGTATTTT. As protein: CSVGQGEVADTQYF. The chain uses TRBV29-1 and TRBJ2-3; 10 bases align to TRBD1. The CDR3 has 14 amino acids. Unmatched junction bases numbered 7, after V lost 6 bases and J lost 4 bases. Looked up from germline, CDR1 is SQVTM and CDR2 is ANQGSEA.

This clonotype has ten or more counts. The chain carries TRBV6-1 and TRBJ2-1; D may be TRBD2 (5 bases). V was shortened by 6 bases and J by 10 bases, with 10 bases between the two germline ends. CDR1 and CDR2 from the germline V gene are MNHNS and SASEGT. The CDR3 is 11 residues long. The CDR3 DNA reads as TGTGCCAGCAGACTAGGTCTAGAGCAGTTCTTC. This codes for CASRLGLEQFF.

This clonotype was observed a few times. V usage is TRBV20-1 and J usage is TRBJ2-2, with D tentatively TRBD1 (5 bases). Germline V gene lookup returns CDR1 DFQATT and CDR2 SNEGSKA (reference sequence). Trimming shortened V by 3 bases and J by 6 bases, and 17 bases separated the two germline ends. The CDR3 has 15 residues. Here the CDR3 reads CSARNPQGLAGELFF. CDR3 DNA sequence: TGCAGTGCTAGGAACCCCCAGGGTCTGGCCGGGGAGCTGTTTTTT.

This clonotype has a handful of counts. This chain connects TRBV15 to TRBJ1-5; TRBD1 matches 7 bases. Germline loops: CDR1 LNHNV, CDR2 YYDKDF (reference sequence). V was clipped by 0 bases and J by 2 bases; unmatched bases: 4. This CDR3 has 16 amino acids. Here the CDR3 DNA reads TGTGCCACCAGCAGAGATAGGGGGACAGGCAATCAGCCCCAGCATTTT. The encoded protein is CATSRDRGTGNQPQHF.